Following are 10 T cell receptor beta chains from one sample sequenced in a study of beta chain features in type 1 diabetes. General observations from the study: There was a moderate but significant shortening of TCRB CDR3s in all four CD4+ subsets of Type 1 diabetes patients.

Which antigens these TCRs recognize remains unknown. The entirety of the isolated RNA underwent reverse transcription, so expressed TCRB transcripts were sequenced. Some clones are missing from TCRdb's copy, which holds only in-frame ones; the method was immunoSEQ multiplex PCR. This repertoire shows around 250,000 clones, approximately 13% found once; its top ten account for roughly 0.02%. Sample: naive CD4+ T cells from blood. The receptors here all came from a man aged 30-40 years with type 1 diabetes.

The rearrangement joins TRBV5-1 to TRBJ2-7; possibly TRBD1 for D (6 bases). This CDR3 is 13 amino acids long. Looked up from germline, CDR1 is SGHRS and CDR2 is YFSETQ. V dropped 4 bases and J dropped 6 bases, with 14 bases sitting between them. The CDR3 here is CASSTGQYTEQYF. CDR3 nucleotides: TGCGCCAGCAGCACAGGACAGTATACCGAGCAGTACTTC.

The genes are TRBV9 and TRBJ1-4; D unresolved. Germline lookup yields CDR1 SGDLS and CDR2 YYNGEE. The CDR3 has 13 residues. Between the trimmed V and J ends, which lost 0 bases and 7 bases, there was a span of 7 bases. The CDR3 region is CASSVGLLEKLFF. For the CDR3, the DNA is TGTGCCAGCAGCGTAGGTCTCCTTGAAAAACTGTTTTTT.

This sequence joins TRBV5-4 and TRBJ2-3; 10 positions match TRBD2. CDR1 is SGHNT, CDR2 YYREEE, per germline (reference sequence). This CDR3 has 18 amino acids. Trimming cost V 0 bases and J 0 bases; bases outside gene matches: 7. The CDR3 spells CASSLEASGGASTDTQYF. CDR3 bases: TGTGCCAGCAGCTTGGAGGCTAGCGGGGGAGCTAGCACAGATACGCAGTATTTT.

The sample holds a few counts of this clone. The rearrangement links TRBV29-1 to TRBJ1-1; 8 bases are shared with TRBD1. CDR3 length: 13 residues. V shed 3 bases, J shed 5 bases, and the junction held 5 bases outside the gene matches. The germline V gene has CDR1 SQVTM and CDR2 ANQGSEA. DNA for the CDR3: TGCAGCGTTGAGACAGGGGCTTGGACTGAAGCTTTCTTT. Translation: CSVETGAWTEAFF.

A few counts support this clone. The rearrangement links TRBV5-6 to TRBJ2-5, with TRBD2 matching 7 bases. Germline-derived CDR1 and CDR2 are SGHDT and YYEEEE. The CDR3 extends over 13 amino acids. J gave up 4 bases and V 3 bases, and 3 bases lay outside the gene matches. The CDR3 DNA sequence: TGTGCCAGCAGCTCCGGGACTACAGAGACCCAGTACTTC. Its translation: CASSSGTTETQYF.

This clone came up a few times. This sequence joins TRBV5-1 and TRBJ1-2; 10 positions match TRBD1. The germline V gene has CDR1 SGHRS and CDR2 YFSETQ. The junction had 12 bases not matched to a gene; V was cut back by 0 bases and J by 7 bases. This CDR3 contains 17 residues. The CDR3 coding sequence is TGCGCCAGCAGCTTGGACGGGACAGGGGTGCCCTCGGGTGGCTACACCTTC. Its protein is CASSLDGTGVPSGGYTF.

This clone was observed a few times. The rearrangement joins TRBV7-9 to TRBJ2-6, with TRBD1 matching over 7 bases. CDR1 is SEHNR and CDR2 is FQNEAQ in the germline V gene (reference sequence). V shed 5 bases, J shed 2 bases, and the junction held 6 bases outside the gene matches. The CDR3 is 16 residues long. Here the CDR3 DNA reads TGTGCCAGCAGCCGAGGGACAGCGACTGGGGCCAACGTCCTGACTTTC. This gives the protein CASSRGTATGANVLTF.

The V gene is TRBV5-4, the J gene TRBJ2-7; 7 positions match TRBD1. Germline CDR1 is SGHNT and CDR2 is YYREEE (reference sequence). The CDR3 has 15 amino acids. J gave up 4 bases and V 4 bases, and 11 bases lay outside the gene matches. In nucleotides, the CDR3 is TGTGCCAGCAGCCCGGGACAGATTTCCCTATACGAGCAGTACTTC. Its protein product is CASSPGQISLYEQYF.

The chain combines TRBV9 with TRBJ1-2; 7 positions agree with TRBD1. The trim removed 1 base at V and 8 bases at J, leaving 5 bases unmatched. Germline V lookup: CDR1 SGDLS, CDR2 YYNGEE. The CDR3 length is 13 residues. The CDR3, as DNA: TGTGCCAGCAGCGTACCAGGGGGTCGGGGCTACACCTTC. Translated, it gives CASSVPGGRGYTF.

This rearrangement joins TRBV6-1 to TRBJ1-2, with 9 nucleotides matching TRBD1. Germline V CDR1 and CDR2: MNHNS, SASEGT. The CDR3 is 13 amino acids. CDR3 nucleotide sequence: TGTGCAACCGGGACAGGGAACAACTATGGCTACACCTTC. Translating it yields CATGTGNNYGYTF.